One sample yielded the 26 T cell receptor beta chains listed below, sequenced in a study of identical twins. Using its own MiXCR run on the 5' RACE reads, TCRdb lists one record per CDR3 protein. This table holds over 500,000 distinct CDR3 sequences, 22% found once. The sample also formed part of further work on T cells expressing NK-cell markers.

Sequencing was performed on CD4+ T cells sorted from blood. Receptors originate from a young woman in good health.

CDR3: CASRESADTQYF. In DNA, the CDR3 is TGTGCCAGCAGGGAGTCGGCAGATACGCAGTATTTT. The V gene is TRBV5-6, the J gene TRBJ2-3; D remains ambiguous. This CDR3 contains 12 residues. In germline, CDR1 is SGHDT, CDR2 YYEEEE. V was cut by 5 bases and J by 4 bases, with 8 bases left in between.

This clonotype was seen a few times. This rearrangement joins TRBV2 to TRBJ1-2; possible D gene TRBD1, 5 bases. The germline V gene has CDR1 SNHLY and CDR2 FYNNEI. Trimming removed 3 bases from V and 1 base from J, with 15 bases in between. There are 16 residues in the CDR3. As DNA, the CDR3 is TGTGCCAGCAGTGACCCGGGACTGCTAGATAACTATGGCTACACCTTC. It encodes CASSDPGLLDNYGYTF.

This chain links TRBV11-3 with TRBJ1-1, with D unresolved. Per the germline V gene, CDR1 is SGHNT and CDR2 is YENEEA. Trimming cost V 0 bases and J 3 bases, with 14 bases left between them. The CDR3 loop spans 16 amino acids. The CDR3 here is CASSLDRPDRDTEAFF. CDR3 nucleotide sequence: TGTGCCAGCAGCTTAGACCGGCCGGACCGGGACACTGAAGCTTTCTTT. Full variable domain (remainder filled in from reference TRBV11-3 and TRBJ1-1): EAGVVQSPRYKIIEKKQPVAFWCNPISGHNTLYWYLQNLGQGPELLIRYENEEAVDDSQLPKDRFSAERLKGVDSTLKIQPAELGDSAVYLCASSLDRPDRDTEAFFGQGTRLTVV.

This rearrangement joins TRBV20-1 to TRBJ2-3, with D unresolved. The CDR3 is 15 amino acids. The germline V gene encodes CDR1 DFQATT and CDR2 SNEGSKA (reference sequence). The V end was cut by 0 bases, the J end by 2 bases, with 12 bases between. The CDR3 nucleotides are TGCAGTGCTAGAGATTCGACTGCCCCCACAGATACGCAGTATTTT. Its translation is CSARDSTAPTDTQYF.

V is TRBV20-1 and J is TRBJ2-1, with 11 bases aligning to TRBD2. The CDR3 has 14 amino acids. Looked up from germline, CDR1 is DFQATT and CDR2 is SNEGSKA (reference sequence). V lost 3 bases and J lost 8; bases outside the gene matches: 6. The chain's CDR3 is CSARLAGGGDEQFF. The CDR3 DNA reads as TGCAGTGCTAGGCTAGCGGGAGGTGGAGATGAGCAGTTCTTC.

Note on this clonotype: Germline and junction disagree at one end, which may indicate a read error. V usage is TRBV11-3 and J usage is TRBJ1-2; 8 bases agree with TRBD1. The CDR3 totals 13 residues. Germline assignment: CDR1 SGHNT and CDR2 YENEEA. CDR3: CASSRDRGEGYTF. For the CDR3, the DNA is TGCGCCAGCAGCCGTGACAGGGGAGAAGGCTACACCTTC.

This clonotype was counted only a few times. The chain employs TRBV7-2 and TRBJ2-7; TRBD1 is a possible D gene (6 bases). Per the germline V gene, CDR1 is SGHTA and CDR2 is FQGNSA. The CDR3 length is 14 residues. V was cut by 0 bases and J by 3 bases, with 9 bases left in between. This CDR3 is CASSLALQGYEQYF. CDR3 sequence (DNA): TGTGCCAGCAGCTTAGCCCTACAGGGCTACGAGCAGTACTTC.

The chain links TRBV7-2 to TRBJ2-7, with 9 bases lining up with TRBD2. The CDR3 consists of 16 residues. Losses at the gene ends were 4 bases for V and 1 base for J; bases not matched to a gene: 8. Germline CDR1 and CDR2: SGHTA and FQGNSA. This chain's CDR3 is CASSSNSGRRSYEQYF. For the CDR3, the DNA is TGTGCCAGCAGCTCAAATAGCGGGAGAAGGTCCTACGAGCAGTACTTC.

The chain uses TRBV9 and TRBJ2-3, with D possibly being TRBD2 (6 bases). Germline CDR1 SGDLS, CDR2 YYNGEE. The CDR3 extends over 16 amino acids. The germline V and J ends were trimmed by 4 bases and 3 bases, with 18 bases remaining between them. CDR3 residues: CASSPRGGTGTDTQYF. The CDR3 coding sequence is TGTGCCAGCAGCCCCCGGGGCGGGACGGGTACAGATACGCAGTATTTT.

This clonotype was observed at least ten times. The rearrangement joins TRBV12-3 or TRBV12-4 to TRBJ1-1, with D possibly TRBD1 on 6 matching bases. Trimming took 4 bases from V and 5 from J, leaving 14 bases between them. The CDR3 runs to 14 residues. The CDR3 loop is CASSSAQGRTEAFF. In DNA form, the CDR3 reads TGTGCCAGCAGTTCAGCTCAGGGGAGAACTGAAGCTTTCTTT.

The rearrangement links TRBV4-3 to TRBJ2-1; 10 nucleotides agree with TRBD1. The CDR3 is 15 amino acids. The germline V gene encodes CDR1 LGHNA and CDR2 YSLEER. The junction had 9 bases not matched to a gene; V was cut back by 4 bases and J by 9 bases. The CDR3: CASSLRTGGSSEQFF. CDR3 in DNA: TGCGCCAGCAGCCTTAGGACAGGGGGGTCGAGTGAGCAGTTCTTC.

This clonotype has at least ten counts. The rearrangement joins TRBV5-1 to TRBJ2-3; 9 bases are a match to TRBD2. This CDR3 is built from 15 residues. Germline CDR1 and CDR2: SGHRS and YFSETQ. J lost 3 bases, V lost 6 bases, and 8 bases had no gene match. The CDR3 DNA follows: TGCGCCAGCAATAGCCGGACTAGCGCGACAGATACGCAGTATTTT. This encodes CASNSRTSATDTQYF. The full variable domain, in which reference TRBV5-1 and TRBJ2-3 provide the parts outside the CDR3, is KAGVTQTPRYLIKTRGQQVTLSCSPISGHRSVSWYQQTPGQGLQFLFEYFSETQRNKGNFPGRFSGRQFSNSRSEMNVSTLELGDSALYLCASNSRTSATDTQYFGPGTRLTVL.

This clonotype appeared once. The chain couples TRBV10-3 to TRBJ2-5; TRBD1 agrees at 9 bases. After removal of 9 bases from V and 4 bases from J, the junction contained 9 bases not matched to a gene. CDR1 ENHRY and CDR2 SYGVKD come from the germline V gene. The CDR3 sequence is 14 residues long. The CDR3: CAINEQGAGETQYF. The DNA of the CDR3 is TGTGCCATTAATGAACAGGGGGCGGGAGAGACCCAGTACTTC.

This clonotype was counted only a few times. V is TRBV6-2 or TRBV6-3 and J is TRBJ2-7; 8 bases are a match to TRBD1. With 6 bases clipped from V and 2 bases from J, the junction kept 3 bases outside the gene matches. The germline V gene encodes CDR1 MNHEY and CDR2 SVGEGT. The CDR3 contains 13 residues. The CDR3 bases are TGTGCCAGCAGGTGGACAGGGACCTACGAGCAGTACTTC. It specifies CASRWTGTYEQYF.

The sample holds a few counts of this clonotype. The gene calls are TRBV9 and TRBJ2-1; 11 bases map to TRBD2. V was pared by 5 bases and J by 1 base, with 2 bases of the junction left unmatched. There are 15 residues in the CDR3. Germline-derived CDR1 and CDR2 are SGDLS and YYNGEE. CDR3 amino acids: CASRASGGSYNEQFF. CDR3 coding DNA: TGTGCCAGCAGGGCTAGCGGGGGGTCCTACAATGAGCAGTTCTTC.

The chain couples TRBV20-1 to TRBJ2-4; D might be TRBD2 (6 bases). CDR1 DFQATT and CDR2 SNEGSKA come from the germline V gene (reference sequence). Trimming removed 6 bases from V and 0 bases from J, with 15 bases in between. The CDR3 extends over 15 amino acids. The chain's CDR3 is CSAPLTGLAKNIQYF. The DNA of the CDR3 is TGCAGTGCCCCTCTTACGGGACTAGCCAAAAACATTCAGTACTTC.

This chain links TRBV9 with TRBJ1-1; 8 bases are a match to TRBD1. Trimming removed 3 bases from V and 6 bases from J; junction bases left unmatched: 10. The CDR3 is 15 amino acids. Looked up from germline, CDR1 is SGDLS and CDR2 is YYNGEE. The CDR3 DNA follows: TGTGCCAGCAGCGCGGAGGCACAGGGGGTCGCTGAAGCTTTCTTT. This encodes CASSAEAQGVAEAFF. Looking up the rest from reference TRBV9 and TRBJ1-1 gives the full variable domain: DSGVTQTPKHLITATGQRVTLRCSPRSGDLSVYWYQQSLDQGLQFLIQYYNGEERAKGNILERFSAQQFPDLHSELNLSSLELGDSALYFCASSAEAQGVAEAFFGQGTRLTVV.

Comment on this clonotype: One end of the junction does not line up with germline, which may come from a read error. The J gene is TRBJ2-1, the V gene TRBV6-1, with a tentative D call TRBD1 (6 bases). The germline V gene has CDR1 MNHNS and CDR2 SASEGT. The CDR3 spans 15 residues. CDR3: CATTRGQGPYNEKFF. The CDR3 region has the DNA TGTGCCACTACCCGGGGCCAGGGGCCCTACAATGAGAAGTTCTTC.

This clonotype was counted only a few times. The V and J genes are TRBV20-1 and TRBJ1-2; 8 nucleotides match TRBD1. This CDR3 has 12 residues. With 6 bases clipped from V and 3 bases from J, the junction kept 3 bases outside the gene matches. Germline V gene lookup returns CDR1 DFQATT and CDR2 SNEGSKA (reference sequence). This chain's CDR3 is CSAPTGDYGYTF. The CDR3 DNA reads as TGCAGTGCCCCGACAGGGGACTATGGCTACACCTTC.

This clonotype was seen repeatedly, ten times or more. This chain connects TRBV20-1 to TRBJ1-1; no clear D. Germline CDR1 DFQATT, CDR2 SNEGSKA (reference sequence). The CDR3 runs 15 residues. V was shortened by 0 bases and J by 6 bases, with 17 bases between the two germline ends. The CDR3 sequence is CSARDPLGRRSEAFF. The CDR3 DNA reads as TGCAGTGCTAGAGATCCACTGGGGAGGAGGTCTGAAGCTTTCTTT.

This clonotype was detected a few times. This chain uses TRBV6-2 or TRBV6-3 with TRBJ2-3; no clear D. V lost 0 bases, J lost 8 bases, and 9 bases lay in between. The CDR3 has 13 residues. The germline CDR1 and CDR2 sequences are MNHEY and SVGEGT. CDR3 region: CASSYSPWATQYF. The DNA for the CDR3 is TGTGCCAGCAGTTACTCCCCTTGGGCTACGCAGTATTTT.

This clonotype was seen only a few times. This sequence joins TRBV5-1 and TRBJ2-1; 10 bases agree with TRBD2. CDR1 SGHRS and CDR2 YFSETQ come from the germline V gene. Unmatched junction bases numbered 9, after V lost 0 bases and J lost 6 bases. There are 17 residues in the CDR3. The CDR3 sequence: CASSLAGRASGSNEQFF. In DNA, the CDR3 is TGCGCCAGCAGCTTGGCCGGGCGGGCTAGCGGGAGCAATGAGCAGTTCTTC.

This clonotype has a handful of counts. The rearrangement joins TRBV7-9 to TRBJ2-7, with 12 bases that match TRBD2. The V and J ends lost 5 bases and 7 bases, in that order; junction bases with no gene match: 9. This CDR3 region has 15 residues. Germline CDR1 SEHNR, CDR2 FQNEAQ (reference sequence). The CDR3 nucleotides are TGTGCCAGCAGCCCGACTAGCGGGGGTGGTCGGGAGCAGTACTTC. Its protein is CASSPTSGGGREQYF.

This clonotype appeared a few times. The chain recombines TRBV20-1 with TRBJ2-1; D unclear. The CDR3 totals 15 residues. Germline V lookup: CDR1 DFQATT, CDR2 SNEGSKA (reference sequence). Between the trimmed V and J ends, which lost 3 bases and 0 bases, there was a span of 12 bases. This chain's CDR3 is CSASLVASSYNEQFF. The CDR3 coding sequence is TGCAGTGCTAGCTTGGTCGCGAGCTCCTACAATGAGCAGTTCTTC.

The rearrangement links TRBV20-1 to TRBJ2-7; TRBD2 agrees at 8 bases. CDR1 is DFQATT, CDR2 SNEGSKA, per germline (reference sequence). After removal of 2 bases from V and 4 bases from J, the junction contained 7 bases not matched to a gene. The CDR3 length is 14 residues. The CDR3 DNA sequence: TGCAGTGCTAGATCGTTAGCGGGGAGTTACGAGCAGTACTTC. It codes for CSARSLAGSYEQYF.

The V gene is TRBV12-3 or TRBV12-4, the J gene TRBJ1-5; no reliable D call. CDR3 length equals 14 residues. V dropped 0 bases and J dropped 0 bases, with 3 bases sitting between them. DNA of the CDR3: TGTGCCAGCAGTTTAGCACATAGCAATCAGCCCCAGCATTTT. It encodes CASSLAHSNQPQHF.